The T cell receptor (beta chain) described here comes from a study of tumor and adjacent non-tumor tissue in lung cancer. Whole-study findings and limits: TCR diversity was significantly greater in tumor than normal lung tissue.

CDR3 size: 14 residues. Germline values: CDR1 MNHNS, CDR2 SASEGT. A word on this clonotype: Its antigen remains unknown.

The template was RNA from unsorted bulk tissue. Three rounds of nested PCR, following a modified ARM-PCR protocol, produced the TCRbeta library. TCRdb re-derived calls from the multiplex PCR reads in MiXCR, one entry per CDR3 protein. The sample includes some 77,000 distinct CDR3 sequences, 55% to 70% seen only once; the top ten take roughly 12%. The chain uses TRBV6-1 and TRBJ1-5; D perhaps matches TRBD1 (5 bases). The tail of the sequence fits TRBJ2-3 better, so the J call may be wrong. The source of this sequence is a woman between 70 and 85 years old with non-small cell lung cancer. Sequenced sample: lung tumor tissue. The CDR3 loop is CASRDTIRNQPQYF. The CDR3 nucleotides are TGTGCCAGCAGGGACACCATTAGGAATCAGCCCCAGTATTTT.